The source of this TCR beta chain is a study of control samples from healthy donors and cancer patients. Clones were read by immunoSEQ multiplex PCR, and TCRdb kept only the in-frame ones, dropping some. The repertoire consists of around 110,000 clones, with approximately 90% occurring once and the leading ten covering about 1%. The sequence came from a woman aged 45-65 years with colorectal cancer. Sequenced material: PBMCs.

CDR3 protein: CASSPPSGLGIPDTQYF. CDR3 in DNA: TGTGCCAGCTCTCCACCTAGCGGGTTAGGTATCCCAGATACGCAGTATTTT. V gene TRBV2 combines with J gene TRBJ2-3, with TRBD2 matching 8 bases. Germline CDR1 is SNHLY and CDR2 is FYNNEI. The CDR3 has 17 residues. The V gene end was trimmed by 8 bases and the J gene end by 4 bases; junction bases not matched to a gene: 17.